Sequencing of this T cell receptor (beta chain) was carried out in a study of blood T cells in healthy people across ages. Study observations and caveats: Measured against age, TCR beta diversity per million T cells decreased in a roughly linear manner.

The second PCR ran about 6 to 11 cycles with a sample-barcoded 5' primer and J-beta primers. Every cDNA molecule carried a tag from a template-switch adaptor bearing 12 random nucleotides. TCRdb re-called the 5' RACE reads with MiXCR, one entry per CDR3 protein. The sample records roughly 2 million distinct CDR3 sequences, roughly 50% being singletons. Germline V lookup: CDR1 MNHEY, CDR2 SVGEGT. The V gene lost 0 bases and the J gene lost 5 bases, with 17 bases spanning the gap. CDR3 length equals 17 residues. Turning to this clonotype: Its antigen is unidentified.

The sample was blood. This chain joins TRBV6-2 or TRBV6-3 and TRBJ2-4; D is tentatively TRBD1 or TRBD2 (5 bases each). The receptor was derived from a woman between 40 and 55 years old in good health. For the CDR3, the DNA is TGTGCCAGCAGTTACTCAGAGGGGATAGGAGGAGAAAACATTCAGTACTTC. It translates to CASSYSEGIGGENIQYF.